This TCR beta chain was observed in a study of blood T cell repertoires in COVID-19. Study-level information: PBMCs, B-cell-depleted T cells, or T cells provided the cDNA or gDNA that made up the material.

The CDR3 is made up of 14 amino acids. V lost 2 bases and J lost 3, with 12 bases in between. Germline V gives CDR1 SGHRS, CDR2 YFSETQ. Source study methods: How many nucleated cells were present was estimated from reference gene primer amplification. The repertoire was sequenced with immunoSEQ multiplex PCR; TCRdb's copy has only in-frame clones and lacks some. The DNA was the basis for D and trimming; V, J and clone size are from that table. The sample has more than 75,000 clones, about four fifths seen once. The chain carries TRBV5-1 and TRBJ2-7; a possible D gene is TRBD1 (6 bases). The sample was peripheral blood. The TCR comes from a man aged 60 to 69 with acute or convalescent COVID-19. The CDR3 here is CASSFETGYYEQYF. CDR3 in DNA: TGCGCCAGCAGCTTTGAGACAGGATACTACGAGCAGTACTTC.